Presented here are 8 T cell receptor beta chains from one specimen sequenced in a study of shared clonotypes between healthy human individuals. Libraries were prepared by immunoSEQ multiplex PCR; TCRdb keeps only in-frame clonotypes and omits some of them. Of around 1.6 million clones in the sample, around 98% were seen once. The sequencing sample was made of naive CD4+ T cells sorted from blood. The subset here: CD45RA+ positively selected. The source of these receptors is a young man in good health.

CDR3 region: CASSSGTANTYGYTF. DNA of the CDR3: TGTGCCAGCAGTTCCGGGACAGCCAACACCTATGGCTACACCTTC. The chain employs TRBV28 and TRBJ1-2; 7 bases map to TRBD1. V shed 4 bases and J 4 bases; nucleotides not matched to a gene: 9. The germline V gene encodes CDR1 MDHEN and CDR2 SYDVKM. The CDR3 has 15 residues.

The chain has TRBV30 and TRBJ2-2; 7 bases are shared with TRBD1. CDR3 length: 14 amino acids. Germline V gives CDR1 GTSNPN, CDR2 SVGIG (reference sequence). V gave up 5 bases and J gave up 4 bases; unmatched junction bases: 7. CDR3 sequence (DNA): TGTGCCTGGCTGGGTAGGGGGCTCACCGGGGAGCTGTTTTTT. Translation gives CAWLGRGLTGELFF.

This clone showed up just once. The chain couples TRBV7-9 to TRBJ2-4; 10 nucleotides line up with TRBD1. V gave up 5 bases and J gave up 9 bases; unmatched junction bases: 7. The germline gives CDR1 SEHNR, CDR2 FQNEAQ (reference sequence). The CDR3 consists of 14 residues. CDR3 nucleotide sequence: TGTGCCAGCAGCCGCGGACAGGGGGTAGGCATTCAGTACTTC. Translation gives CASSRGQGVGIQYF.

As for this clone: Other DNA variants within this sample encode the same CDR3. V gene TRBV7-9 combines with J gene TRBJ2-2, with TRBD2 as a possible D gene (6 bases). Between the trimmed V and J ends, which lost 6 bases and 5 bases, there was a span of 10 bases. Germline assignment: CDR1 SEHNR and CDR2 FQNEAQ (reference sequence). The CDR3 is 13 amino acids. The chain's CDR3 is CASSLEGTGELFF. CDR3 DNA sequence: TGTGCCAGCAGTCTGGAGGGGACCGGGGAGCTGTTTTTT.

This clone appeared once. The rearrangement links TRBV5-1 to TRBJ1-1; maybe TRBD1 (5 bases). V lost 2 bases to trimming and J lost 7 bases, with 15 bases between them. The CDR3 has 14 residues. The germline CDR1 and CDR2 sequences are SGHRS and YFSETQ. The CDR3 coding sequence is TGCGCCAGCAGCTTACGATCCACAGGTTTTGAAGCTTTCTTT. Residues: CASSLRSTGFEAFF.

The chain is built from TRBV27 and TRBJ2-2, with 11 positions matching TRBD2. Trimming removed 6 bases from V and 1 base from J; junction bases left unmatched: 10. This CDR3 comprises 18 residues. The V gene's germline CDR1 is MNHEY and CDR2 SMNVEV (reference sequence). The CDR3 coding sequence is TGTGCCAGCAGCGGACGGCGTACTAGCGGGAGGAACACCGGGGAGCTGTTTTTT. Protein: CASSGRRTSGRNTGELFF.

In DNA form, the CDR3 reads TGTGCCAGCAGCTTAGTTGCCCAGGGGGCAACGTACGAGCAGTACTTC. This encodes CASSLVAQGATYEQYF. This chain links TRBV7-2 with TRBJ2-7, with TRBD1 identical over 8 bases. Looked up from germline, CDR1 is SGHTA and CDR2 is FQGNSA. Trimming cost V 1 base and J 4 bases; bases outside gene matches: 9. This CDR3 has 16 amino acids.

J is TRBJ1-5 and V is TRBV5-1; D is possibly TRBD1 (5 bases). The CDR3 is 14 residues long. The V gene lost 0 bases and the J gene lost 6 bases, with 10 bases spanning the gap. Germline lookup yields CDR1 SGHRS and CDR2 YFSETQ. The DNA of the CDR3 is TGCGCCAGCAGCTTGGCGCAGGGCGCTCAGCCCCAGCATTTT. Translating gives CASSLAQGAQPQHF.